This entry lists 21 T cell receptor beta chains sequenced from one sample in a study of T cell repertoires and HLA-DP antigens. Assay: immunoSEQ multiplex PCR; the TCRdb copy retains only in-frame clones and omits some. Of around 110,000 clones listed, almost 95% were seen once; the top ten hold approximately 0.29%. These receptors have no known antigen. Sequenced material: CD4+ T cells from PBMCs. The receptor source for this set is a woman aged 18-35 years in good health and CMV-seronegative.

The chain recombines TRBV2 with TRBJ2-1, with D perhaps TRBD1 or TRBD2 (5 bases each). V lost 7 bases and J 6 bases, leaving 19 bases between the germline ends. Germline assignment: CDR1 SNHLY and CDR2 FYNNEI. The CDR3 contains 15 residues. The DNA of the CDR3 is TGTGCCAGCAAGTCGGGGCGCCTTACAGGCAATGAGCAGTTCTTC. Its protein product is CASKSGRLTGNEQFF.

This sequence joins TRBV6-5 and TRBJ2-7; TRBD1 is a possible D gene (6 bases). V was pared by 5 bases and J by 0 bases, with 8 bases between. Per germline, CDR1 MNHEY and CDR2 SVGAGI. The CDR3 is made up of 13 amino acids. The CDR3 region has the DNA TGTGCCAGCAGTCAGGGGCTCTCCTACGAGCAGTACTTC. Protein sequence: CASSQGLSYEQYF.

This clone has a single count. DNA of the CDR3: TGTGCCACCAGCAGCCCTTCAGCGAACACCGGGGAGCTGTTTTTT. Translating it yields CATSSPSANTGELFF. The chain couples TRBV15 to TRBJ2-2, with D unclear. This CDR3 is built from 15 residues. Trimming stripped 3 bases from V and 0 bases from J, with 8 bases between. Germline V lookup: CDR1 LNHNV, CDR2 YYDKDF (reference sequence).

The chain has TRBV28 and TRBJ1-5; TRBD1 might be the D (6 bases). V was shortened by 2 bases and J by 1 base, with 9 bases between the two germline ends. This CDR3 is built from 15 residues. CDR1 is MDHEN, CDR2 SYDVKM, per germline. This chain's CDR3 is CASSLPGQSNQPQHF. As DNA, the CDR3 is TGTGCCAGCAGTTTACCTGGACAGAGCAATCAGCCCCAGCATTTT.

The V call is TRBV19, the J call TRBJ2-6; 9 nucleotides match TRBD1. Germline loops: CDR1 LNHDA, CDR2 SQIVND (reference sequence). V gave up 1 base and J gave up 3 bases; unmatched junction bases: 4. CDR3 length: 17 residues. CDR3 nucleotide sequence: TGTGCCAGTAGTATAGGGACAGGGGACGGTGGGGCCAACGTCCTGACTTTC. Translation gives CASSIGTGDGGANVLTF.

The genes are TRBV4-2 and TRBJ2-3, with TRBD1 matching 9 bases. Germline values: CDR1 LGHNA, CDR2 YNFKEQ. The CDR3 sequence is 17 residues long. Trimming removed 0 bases from V and 5 bases from J; junction bases left unmatched: 9. CDR3 DNA: TGTGCCAGCAGCCAAGACCCCGGGACAGGGTCGAGAGATACGCAGTATTTT. Its translation is CASSQDPGTGSRDTQYF.

The V call is TRBV7-9, the J call TRBJ1-6; D perhaps matches TRBD1 (6 bases). This CDR3 comprises 15 residues. Trimming removed 5 bases at V and 5 bases at J, with 13 bases between. Germline V gives CDR1 SEHNR, CDR2 FQNEAQ (reference sequence). CDR3 coding DNA: TGTGCCAGCAGCCCCTCCGGGACAAATAATTCACCCCTCCACTTT. Its protein product is CASSPSGTNNSPLHF.

The rearrangement links TRBV7-2 to TRBJ2-6; a possible D gene is TRBD2 (6 bases). The CDR3 spans 18 residues. Trimming cost V 0 bases and J 2 bases, with 14 bases left between them. CDR1 and CDR2 (germline): SGHTA, FQGNSA. The chain's CDR3 is CASSLARIGEAGANVLTF. CDR3 nucleotide sequence: TGTGCCAGCAGCTTAGCGCGAATCGGGGAGGCTGGGGCCAACGTCCTGACTTTC.

The rearrangement links TRBV15 to TRBJ1-2; D is undetermined. This CDR3 is built from 14 residues. The V gene lost 5 bases and the J gene lost 4 bases, with 14 bases spanning the gap. Germline-derived CDR1 and CDR2 are LNHNV and YYDKDF (reference sequence). The CDR3: CATSQALGSYGYTF. DNA for the CDR3: TGTGCCACCAGCCAGGCGCTCGGCAGCTATGGCTACACCTTC.

This clone was counted a few times. The V and J genes are TRBV7-2 and TRBJ2-2; D is possibly TRBD1 (6 bases). The CDR3 totals 14 residues. Trimming shortened V by 5 bases and J by 5 bases, and 12 bases separated the two germline ends. Per germline, CDR1 SGHTA and CDR2 FQGNSA. CDR3 residues: CASSKNGQTGELFF. The CDR3 DNA reads TGTGCCAGCAGCAAGAACGGACAGACCGGGGAGCTGTTTTTT. Supplemented by reference TRBV7-2 and TRBJ2-2, the full variable domain reads GAGVSQSPSNKVTEKGKDVELRCDPISGHTALYWYRQSLGQGLEFLIYFQGNSAPDKSGLPSDRFSAERTGGSVSTLTIQRTQQEDSAVYLCASSKNGQTGELFFGEGSRLTVL.

The V call is TRBV28, the J call TRBJ2-7, with D perhaps TRBD1 (6 bases). V was cut by 2 bases and J by 4 bases, with 12 bases left in between. The CDR3 has 14 residues. From germline, CDR1 is MDHEN and CDR2 SYDVKM. CDR3 in DNA: TGTGCCAGCAGTTTACGAACAGGGTTATACGAGCAGTACGTC. Translating gives CASSLRTGLYEQYV.

V is TRBV10-3 and J is TRBJ1-3, with 8 bases aligning to TRBD1. The trim removed 5 bases at V and 1 base at J, leaving 4 bases unmatched. The germline V gene encodes CDR1 ENHRY and CDR2 SYGVKD. The CDR3 contains 15 residues. In nucleotides, the CDR3 is TGTGCCATCAGTCCAAGGACAGGGTCTGGAAACACCATATATTTT. Protein product: CAISPRTGSGNTIYF.

This sequence joins TRBV25-1 and TRBJ2-2; D is unresolved. Germline loops: CDR1 MGHDK, CDR2 SYGVNS. This CDR3 is built from 13 residues. Trimming took 0 bases from V and 4 from J, leaving 3 bases between them. The CDR3 reads CASSEYGTGELFF. For the CDR3, the DNA is TGTGCCAGCAGTGAATACGGCACCGGGGAGCTGTTTTTT.

In this sample, this clone turned up a few times. J is TRBJ1-1 and V is TRBV30, with 7 bases lining up with TRBD1. Per germline, CDR1 GTSNPN and CDR2 SVGIG (reference sequence). Trimming cost V 1 base and J 0 bases; bases outside gene matches: 5. This CDR3 spans 15 amino acids. As DNA, the CDR3 is TGTGCCTGGAGTGCCCTCGACAGGGTGAACACTGAAGCTTTCTTT. Translation gives CAWSALDRVNTEAFF.

The chain links TRBV6-4 to TRBJ2-3; 12 bases align to TRBD2. V shed 6 bases and J 1 base; nucleotides not matched to a gene: 2. This CDR3 has 15 amino acids. Germline-derived CDR1 and CDR2 are MRHNA and SNTAGT. CDR3: CASSRLAGGTDTQYF. CDR3 nucleotide sequence: TGTGCCAGCAGCCGACTAGCGGGGGGCACAGATACGCAGTATTTT.

The V and J genes are TRBV27 and TRBJ1-1, with TRBD1 matching over 7 bases. The CDR3 spans 16 residues. After removal of 6 bases from V and 3 bases from J, the junction contained 13 bases not matched to a gene. Per germline, CDR1 MNHEY and CDR2 SMNVEV (reference sequence). The DNA of the CDR3 is TGTGCCAGCAGCCTTTCCCCGGGACAGCCAGACACTGAAGCTTTCTTT. Protein sequence: CASSLSPGQPDTEAFF.

The chain employs TRBV6-6 and TRBJ1-6; TRBD1 agrees at 12 bases. CDR1 is MNHNY, CDR2 SVGAGI, per germline (reference sequence). The ends lost 4 bases at V and 10 bases at J; junction bases unmatched: 5. The CDR3 runs 15 residues. The CDR3 protein is CASSFVGTGGSPLHF. As DNA, the CDR3 is TGTGCCAGCAGTTTCGTGGGGACAGGGGGCTCACCCCTCCACTTT.

The rearrangement links TRBV21-1 to TRBJ2-7; the DNA was not used to check the table's D call, TRBD2. TRBV21-1 is recorded as a pseudogene. The CDR3 has 15 residues. In nucleotides, the CDR3 is TGTGCCAGCAGCCCCCCGGCGGGGGTGGCCTACGAGCAGTACGTC. Its protein is CASSPPAGVAYEQYV.

V usage is TRBV5-8 and J usage is TRBJ1-6; 11 nucleotides align to TRBD1. CDR3 length: 14 residues. With 3 bases clipped from V and 8 bases from J, the junction kept 1 base outside the gene matches. Germline values: CDR1 SGHTS, CDR2 YDEGEE. Written as DNA, the CDR3 is TGTGCCAGCAGCTGGGGACAGGGGGATTCACCCCTCCACTTT. It yields the protein CASSWGQGDSPLHF.

This clone has ten or more counts. The V gene is TRBV28, the J gene TRBJ1-3; D is uncertain. CDR1 and CDR2 (germline): MDHEN, SYDVKM. This CDR3 contains 8 residues. The CDR3 bases are TGTGGCGGAAACACCATATATTTT. Protein product: CGGNTIYF.

V is TRBV9 and J is TRBJ1-5; 10 bases are shared with TRBD1. The ends lost 2 bases at V and 5 bases at J; junction bases unmatched: 1. The CDR3 loop spans 14 amino acids. The germline CDR1 and CDR2 sequences are SGDLS and YYNGEE. The CDR3 here is CASSVDRGDQPQHF. CDR3 DNA sequence: TGTGCCAGCAGCGTGGACAGGGGGGATCAGCCCCAGCATTTT.